This paragraph covers one T cell receptor beta chain sequence. This record comes from a study of identical twins. Using its own MiXCR run on the 5' RACE reads, TCRdb lists one record per CDR3 protein. There are 500,000 or so distinct CDR3 sequences in the sample; approximately 22% occur only once, and 0.91% lies in the top ten. This CDR3 contains 13 residues. With 6 bases removed from V and 4 bases from J, the gap between germline ends came to 12 bases. Germline-derived CDR1 and CDR2 are MNHEY and SVGEGT. These sequences were also reported in another study, on T cells expressing NK-cell markers.

Sequencing used CD4+ T cells sorted from blood. The sequence derives from a woman aged 18-29 years in good health. J is TRBJ2-5 and V is TRBV6-2 or TRBV6-3, with D perhaps matching TRBD2 (5 bases). In DNA form, the CDR3 reads TGTGCCAGCAGACGAAGCGGATCAGAGACCCAGTACTTC. Translating it yields CASRRSGSETQYF.